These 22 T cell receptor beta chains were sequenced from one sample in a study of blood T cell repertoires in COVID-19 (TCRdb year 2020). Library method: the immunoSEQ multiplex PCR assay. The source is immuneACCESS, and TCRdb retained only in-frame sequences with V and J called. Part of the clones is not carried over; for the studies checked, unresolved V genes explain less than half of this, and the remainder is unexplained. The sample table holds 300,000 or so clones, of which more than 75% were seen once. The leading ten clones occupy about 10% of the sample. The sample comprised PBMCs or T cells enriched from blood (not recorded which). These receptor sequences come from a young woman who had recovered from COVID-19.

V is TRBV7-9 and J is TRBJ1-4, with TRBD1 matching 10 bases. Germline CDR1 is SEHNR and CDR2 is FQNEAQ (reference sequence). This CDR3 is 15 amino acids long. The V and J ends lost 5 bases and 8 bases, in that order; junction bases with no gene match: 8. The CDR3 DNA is TGTGCCAGCAGCCTCAGGACAGGGGGGAGAGAAAAACTGTTTTTT. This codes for CASSLRTGGREKLFF.

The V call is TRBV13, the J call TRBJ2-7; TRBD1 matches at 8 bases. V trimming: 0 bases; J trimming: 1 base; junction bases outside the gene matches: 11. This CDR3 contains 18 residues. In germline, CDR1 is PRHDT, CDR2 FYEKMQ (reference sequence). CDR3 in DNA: TGTGCCAGCAGCTTAGGGCCGCCGAGACAGGGGTTATCCTACGAGCAGTACTTC. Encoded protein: CASSLGPPRQGLSYEQYF. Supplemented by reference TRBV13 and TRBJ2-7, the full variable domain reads AAGVIQSPRHLIKEKRETATLKCYPIPRHDTVYWYQQGPGQDPQFLISFYEKMQSDKGSIPDRFSAQQFSDYHSELNMSSLELGDSALYFCASSLGPPRQGLSYEQYFGPGTRLTVT.

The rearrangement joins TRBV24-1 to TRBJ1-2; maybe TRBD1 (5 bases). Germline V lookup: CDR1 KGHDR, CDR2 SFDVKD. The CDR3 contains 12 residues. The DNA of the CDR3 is TGTGCTCGTAGTTGCAGGGCCAATGGCTACACCTTC. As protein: CARSCRANGYTF.

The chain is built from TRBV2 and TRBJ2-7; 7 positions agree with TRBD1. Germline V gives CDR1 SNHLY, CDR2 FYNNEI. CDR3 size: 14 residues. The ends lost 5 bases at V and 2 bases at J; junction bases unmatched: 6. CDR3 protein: CASSSRTGAYEQYF. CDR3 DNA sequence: TGTGCCAGCAGTTCTCGGACAGGAGCCTACGAGCAGTACTTC.

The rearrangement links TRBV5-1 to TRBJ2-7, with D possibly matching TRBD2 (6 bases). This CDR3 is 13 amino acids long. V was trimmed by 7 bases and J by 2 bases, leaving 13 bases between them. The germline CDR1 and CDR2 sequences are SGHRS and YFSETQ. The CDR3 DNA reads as TGCGCCAGCGCTTTTAGCGGTACCTACGAGCAGTACTTC. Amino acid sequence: CASAFSGTYEQYF.

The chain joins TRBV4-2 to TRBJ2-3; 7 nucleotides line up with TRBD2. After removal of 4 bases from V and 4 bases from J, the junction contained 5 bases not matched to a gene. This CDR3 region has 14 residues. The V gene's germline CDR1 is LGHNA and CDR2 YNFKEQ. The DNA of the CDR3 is TGTGCCAGCAGCCGGACTAGTTACGCAGATACGCAGTATTTT. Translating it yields CASSRTSYADTQYF.

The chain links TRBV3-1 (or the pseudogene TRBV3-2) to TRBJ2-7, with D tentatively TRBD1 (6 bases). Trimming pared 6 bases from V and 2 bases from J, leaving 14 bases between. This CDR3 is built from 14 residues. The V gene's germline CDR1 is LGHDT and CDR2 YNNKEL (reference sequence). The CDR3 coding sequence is TGTGCCAGCAGGGGTATAGGGGGAACCTACGAGCAGTACTTC. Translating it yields CASRGIGGTYEQYF.

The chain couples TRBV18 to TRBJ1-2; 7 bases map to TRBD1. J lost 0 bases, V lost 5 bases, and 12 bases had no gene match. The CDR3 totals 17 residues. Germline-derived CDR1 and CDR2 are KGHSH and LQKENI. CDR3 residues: CASSFGTGESANYGYTF. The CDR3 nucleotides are TGTGCCAGCTCATTTGGCACAGGGGAGTCTGCTAACTATGGCTACACCTTC.

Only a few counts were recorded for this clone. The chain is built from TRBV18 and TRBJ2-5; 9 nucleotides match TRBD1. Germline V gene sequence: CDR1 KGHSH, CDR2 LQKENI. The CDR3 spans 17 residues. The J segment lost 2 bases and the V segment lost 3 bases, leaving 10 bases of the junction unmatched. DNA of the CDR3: TGTGCCAGCTCACCCTCCAGGACAGGGGAAGGACAAGAGACCCAGTACTTC. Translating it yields CASSPSRTGEGQETQYF.

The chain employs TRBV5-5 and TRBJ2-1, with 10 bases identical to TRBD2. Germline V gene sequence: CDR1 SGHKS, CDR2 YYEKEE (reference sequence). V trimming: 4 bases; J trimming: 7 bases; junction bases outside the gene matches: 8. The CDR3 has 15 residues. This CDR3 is CASSLTSGRQNEQFF. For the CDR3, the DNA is TGTGCCAGCAGCCTGACTAGCGGGCGCCAAAATGAGCAGTTCTTC.

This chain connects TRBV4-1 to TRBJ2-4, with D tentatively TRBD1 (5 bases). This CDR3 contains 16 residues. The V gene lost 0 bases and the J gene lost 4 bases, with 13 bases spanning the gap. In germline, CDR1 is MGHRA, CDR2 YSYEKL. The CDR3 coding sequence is TGCGCCAGCAGCCAAGATCTGGTGGGGCCTAAAAACATTCAGTACTTC. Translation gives CASSQDLVGPKNIQYF.

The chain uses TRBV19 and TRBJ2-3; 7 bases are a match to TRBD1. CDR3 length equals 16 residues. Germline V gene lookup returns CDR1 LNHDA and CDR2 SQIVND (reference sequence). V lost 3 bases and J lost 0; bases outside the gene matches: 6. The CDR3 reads CASSIGTDTSTDTQYF. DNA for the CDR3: TGTGCCAGTAGTATTGGGACAGACACTAGCACAGATACGCAGTATTTT.

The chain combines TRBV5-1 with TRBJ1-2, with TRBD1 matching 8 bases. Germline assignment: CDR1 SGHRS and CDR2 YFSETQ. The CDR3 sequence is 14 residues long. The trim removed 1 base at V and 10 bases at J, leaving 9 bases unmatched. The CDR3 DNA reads TGCGCCAGCAGCTTGATGGGGGGACAGGCTGACTACACCTTC. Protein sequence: CASSLMGGQADYTF.

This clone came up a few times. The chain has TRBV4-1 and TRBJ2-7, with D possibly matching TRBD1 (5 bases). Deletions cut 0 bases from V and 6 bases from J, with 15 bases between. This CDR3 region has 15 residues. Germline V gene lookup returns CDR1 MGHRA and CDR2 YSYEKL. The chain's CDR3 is CASSQDWAGPAEQYF. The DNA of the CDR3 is TGCGCCAGCAGCCAAGATTGGGCAGGGCCCGCCGAGCAGTACTTC.

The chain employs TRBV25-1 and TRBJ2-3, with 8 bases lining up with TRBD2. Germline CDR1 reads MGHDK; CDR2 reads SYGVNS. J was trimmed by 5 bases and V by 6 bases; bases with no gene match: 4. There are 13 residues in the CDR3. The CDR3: CASRGLVLDTQYF. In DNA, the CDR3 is TGTGCCAGCAGGGGACTAGTTCTAGATACGCAGTATTTT. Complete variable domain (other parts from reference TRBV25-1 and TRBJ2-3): EADIYQTPRYLVIGTGKKITLECSQTMGHDKMYWYQQDPGMELHLIHYSYGVNSTEKGDLSSESTVSRIRTEHFPLTLESARPSHTSQYLCASRGLVLDTQYFGPGTRLTVL.

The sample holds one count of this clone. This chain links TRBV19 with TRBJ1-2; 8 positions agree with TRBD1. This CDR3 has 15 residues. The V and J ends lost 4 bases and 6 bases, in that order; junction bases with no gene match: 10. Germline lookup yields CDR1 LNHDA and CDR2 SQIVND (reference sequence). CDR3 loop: CASSTLTGARDGYTF. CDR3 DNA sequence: TGTGCCAGTAGTACTTTGACAGGGGCGAGGGATGGCTACACCTTC.

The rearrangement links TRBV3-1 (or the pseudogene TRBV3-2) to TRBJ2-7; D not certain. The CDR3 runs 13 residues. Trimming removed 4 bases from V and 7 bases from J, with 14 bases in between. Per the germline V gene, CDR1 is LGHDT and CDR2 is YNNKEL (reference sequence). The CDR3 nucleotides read TGTGCCAGCAGCCCTTCTGCCTTGAGGGAGCAGTACTTC. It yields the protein CASSPSALREQYF.

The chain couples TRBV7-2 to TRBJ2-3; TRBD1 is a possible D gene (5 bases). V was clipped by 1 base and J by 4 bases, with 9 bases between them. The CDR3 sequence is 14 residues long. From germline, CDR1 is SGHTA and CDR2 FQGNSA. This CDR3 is CASSLVQGADTQYF. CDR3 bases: TGTGCCAGCAGCTTAGTCCAGGGCGCAGATACGCAGTATTTT.

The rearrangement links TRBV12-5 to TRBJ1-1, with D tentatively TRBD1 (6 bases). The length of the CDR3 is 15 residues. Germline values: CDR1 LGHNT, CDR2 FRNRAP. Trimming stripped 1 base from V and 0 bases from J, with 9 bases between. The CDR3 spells CASGLATGLNTEAFF. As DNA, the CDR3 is TGTGCTAGTGGTTTGGCGACAGGTTTGAACACTGAAGCTTTCTTT.

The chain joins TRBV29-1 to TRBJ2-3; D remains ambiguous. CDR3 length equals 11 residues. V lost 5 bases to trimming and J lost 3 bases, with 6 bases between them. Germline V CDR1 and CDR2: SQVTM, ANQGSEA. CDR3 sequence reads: CSVIPTDTQYF. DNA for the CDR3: TGCAGCGTTATTCCGACAGATACGCAGTATTTT.

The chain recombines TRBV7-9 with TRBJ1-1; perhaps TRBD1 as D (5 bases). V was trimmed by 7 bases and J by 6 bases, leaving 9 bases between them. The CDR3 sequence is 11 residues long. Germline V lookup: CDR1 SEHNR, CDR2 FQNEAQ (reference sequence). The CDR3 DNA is TGTGCCAGCAAATTGGGGCCTGAAGCTTTCTTT. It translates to CASKLGPEAFF. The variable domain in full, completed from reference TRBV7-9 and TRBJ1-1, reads DTGVSQNPRHKITKRGQNVTFRCDPISEHNRLYWYRQTLGQGPEFLTYFQNEAQLEKSRLLSDRFSAERPKGSFSTLEIQRTEQGDSAMYLCASKLGPEAFFGQGTRLTVV.

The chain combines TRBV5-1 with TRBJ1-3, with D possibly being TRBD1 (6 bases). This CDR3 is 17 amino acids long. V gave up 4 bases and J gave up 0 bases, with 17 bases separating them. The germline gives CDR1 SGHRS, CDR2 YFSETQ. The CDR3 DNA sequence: TGCGCCAGCAGCCCCACACATAGGGGGAACTCTGGAAACACCATATATTTT. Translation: CASSPTHRGNSGNTIYF.